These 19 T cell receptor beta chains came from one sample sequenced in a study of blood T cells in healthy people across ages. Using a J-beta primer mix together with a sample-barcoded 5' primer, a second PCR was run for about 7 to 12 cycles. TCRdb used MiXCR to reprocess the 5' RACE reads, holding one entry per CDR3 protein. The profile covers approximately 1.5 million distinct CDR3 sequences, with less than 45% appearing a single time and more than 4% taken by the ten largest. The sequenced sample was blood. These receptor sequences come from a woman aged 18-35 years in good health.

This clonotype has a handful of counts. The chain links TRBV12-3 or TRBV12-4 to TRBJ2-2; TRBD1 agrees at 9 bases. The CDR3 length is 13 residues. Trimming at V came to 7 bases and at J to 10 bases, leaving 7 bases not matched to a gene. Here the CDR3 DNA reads TGTGCCAGCACCAACAGGGGGCGCGAGGAGCTGTTTTTT. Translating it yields CASTNRGREELFF.

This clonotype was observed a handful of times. The CDR3 region has the DNA TGCAGTGCTATAATAGCGGGGATGTACAATGAGCAGTTCTTC. Translation gives CSAIIAGMYNEQFF. This chain joins TRBV20-1 and TRBJ2-1; 8 bases match TRBD2. Germline CDR1 and CDR2: DFQATT and SNEGSKA (reference sequence). V dropped 4 bases and J dropped 4; count of bases not matched to a gene: 6. The CDR3 is 14 residues long.

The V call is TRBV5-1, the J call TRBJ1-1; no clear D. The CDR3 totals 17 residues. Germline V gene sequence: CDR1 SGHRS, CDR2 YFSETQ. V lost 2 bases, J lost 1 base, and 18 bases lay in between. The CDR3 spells CASSLGDTHTGNTEAFF. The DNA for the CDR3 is TGCGCCAGCAGCTTAGGAGACACGCATACCGGGAACACTGAAGCTTTCTTT.

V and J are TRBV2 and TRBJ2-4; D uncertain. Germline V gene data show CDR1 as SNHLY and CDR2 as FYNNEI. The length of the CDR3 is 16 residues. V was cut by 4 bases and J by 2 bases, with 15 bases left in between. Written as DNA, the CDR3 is TGTGCCAGCAGTGGGCGTTCTTTAGATCCCAAAAACATTCAGTACTTC. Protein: CASSGRSLDPKNIQYF.

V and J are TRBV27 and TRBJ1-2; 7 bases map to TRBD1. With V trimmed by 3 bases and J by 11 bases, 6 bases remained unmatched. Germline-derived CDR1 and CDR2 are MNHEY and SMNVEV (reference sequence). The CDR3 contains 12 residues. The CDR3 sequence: CASSLGQIIYTF. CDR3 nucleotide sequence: TGTGCCAGCAGTTTGGGACAGATCATTTACACCTTC.

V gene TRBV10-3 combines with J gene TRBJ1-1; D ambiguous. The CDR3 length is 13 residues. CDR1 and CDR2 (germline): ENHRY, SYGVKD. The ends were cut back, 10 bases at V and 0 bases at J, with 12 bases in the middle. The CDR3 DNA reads TGTGCCAGTGCGTTTGAGCTGAACACTGAAGCTTTCTTT. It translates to CASAFELNTEAFF.

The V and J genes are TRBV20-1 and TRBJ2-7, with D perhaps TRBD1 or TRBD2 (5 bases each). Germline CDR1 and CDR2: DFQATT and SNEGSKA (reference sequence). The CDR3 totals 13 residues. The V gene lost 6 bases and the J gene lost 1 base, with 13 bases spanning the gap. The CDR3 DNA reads TGCAGTGCGAGGGGCCACCTTTCCTACGAGCAGTACTTC. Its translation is CSARGHLSYEQYF.

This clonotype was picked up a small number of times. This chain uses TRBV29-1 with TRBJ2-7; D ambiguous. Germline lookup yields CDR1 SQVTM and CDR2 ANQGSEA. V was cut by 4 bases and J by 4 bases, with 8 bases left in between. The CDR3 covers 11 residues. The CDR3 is CSVAFGYEQYF. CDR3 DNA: TGCAGCGTTGCTTTCGGGTACGAGCAGTACTTC.

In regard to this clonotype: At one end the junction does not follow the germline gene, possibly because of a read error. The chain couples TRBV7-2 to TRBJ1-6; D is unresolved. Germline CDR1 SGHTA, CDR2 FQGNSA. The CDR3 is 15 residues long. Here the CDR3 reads CASNVMGSYNSPLHF. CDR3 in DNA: TGCGCCAGCAACGTTATGGGCTCCTATAATTCACCCCTCCACTTT.

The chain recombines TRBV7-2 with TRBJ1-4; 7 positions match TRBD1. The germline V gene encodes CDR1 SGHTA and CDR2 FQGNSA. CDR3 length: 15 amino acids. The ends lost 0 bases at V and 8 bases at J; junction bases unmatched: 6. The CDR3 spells CASSLAGTAAEKLFF. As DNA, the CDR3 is TGTGCCAGCAGCTTAGCCGGGACAGCCGCCGAAAAACTGTTTTTT.

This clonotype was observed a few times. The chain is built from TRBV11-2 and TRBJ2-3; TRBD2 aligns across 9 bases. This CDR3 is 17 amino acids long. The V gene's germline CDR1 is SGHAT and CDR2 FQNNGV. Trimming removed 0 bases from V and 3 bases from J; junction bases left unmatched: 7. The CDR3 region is CASSLDVAGVSTDTQYF. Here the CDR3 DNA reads TGTGCCAGCAGCTTAGATGTAGCGGGGGTCTCGACAGATACGCAGTATTTT.

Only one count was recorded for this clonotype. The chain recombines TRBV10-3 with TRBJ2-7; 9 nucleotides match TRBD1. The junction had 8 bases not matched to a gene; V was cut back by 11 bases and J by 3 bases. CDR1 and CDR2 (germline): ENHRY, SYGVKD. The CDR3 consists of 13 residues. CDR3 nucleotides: TGTGCCGTCCAAGGGACAGGGATCTACGAGCAGTACTTC. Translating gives CAVQGTGIYEQYF.

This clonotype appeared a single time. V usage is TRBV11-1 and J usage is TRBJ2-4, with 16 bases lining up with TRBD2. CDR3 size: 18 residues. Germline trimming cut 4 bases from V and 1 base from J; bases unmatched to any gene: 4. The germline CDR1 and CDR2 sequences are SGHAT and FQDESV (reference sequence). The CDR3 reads CASSWGTSGRAAKNIQYF. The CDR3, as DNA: TGTGCCAGCAGCTGGGGGACTAGCGGGAGGGCCGCCAAAAACATTCAGTACTTC.

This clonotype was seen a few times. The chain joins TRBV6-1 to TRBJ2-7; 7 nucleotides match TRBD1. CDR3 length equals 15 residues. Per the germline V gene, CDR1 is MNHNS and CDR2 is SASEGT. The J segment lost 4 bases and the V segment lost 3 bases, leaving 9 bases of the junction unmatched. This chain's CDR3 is CASSELTGEWYEQYF. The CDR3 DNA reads TGTGCCAGCAGTGAGCTTACAGGGGAATGGTACGAGCAGTACTTC.

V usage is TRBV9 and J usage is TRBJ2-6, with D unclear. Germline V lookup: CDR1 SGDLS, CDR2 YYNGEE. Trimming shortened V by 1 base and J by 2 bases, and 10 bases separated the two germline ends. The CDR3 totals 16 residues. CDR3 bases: TGTGCCAGCAGCGTAACCTATGGGACTGGGGCCAACGTCCTGACTTTC. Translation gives CASSVTYGTGANVLTF. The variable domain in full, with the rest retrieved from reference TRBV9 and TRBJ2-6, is DSGVTQTPKHLITATGQRVTLRCSPRSGDLSVYWYQQSLDQGLQFLIQYYNGEERAKGNILERFSAQQFPDLHSELNLSSLELGDSALYFCASSVTYGTGANVLTFGAGSRLTVL.

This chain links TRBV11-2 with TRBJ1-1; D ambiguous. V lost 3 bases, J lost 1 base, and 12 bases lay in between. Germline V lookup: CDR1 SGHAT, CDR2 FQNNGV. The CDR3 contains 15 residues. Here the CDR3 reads CASSFTRTANTEAFF. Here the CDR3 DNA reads TGTGCCAGCAGCTTCACTCGAACGGCGAACACTGAAGCTTTCTTT.

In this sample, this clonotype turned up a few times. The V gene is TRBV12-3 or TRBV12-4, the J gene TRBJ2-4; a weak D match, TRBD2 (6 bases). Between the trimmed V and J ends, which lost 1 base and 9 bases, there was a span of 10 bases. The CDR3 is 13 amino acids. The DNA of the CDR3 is TGTGCCAGCAGTTTAGGACTAGTGGGCATTCAGTACTTC. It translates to CASSLGLVGIQYF.

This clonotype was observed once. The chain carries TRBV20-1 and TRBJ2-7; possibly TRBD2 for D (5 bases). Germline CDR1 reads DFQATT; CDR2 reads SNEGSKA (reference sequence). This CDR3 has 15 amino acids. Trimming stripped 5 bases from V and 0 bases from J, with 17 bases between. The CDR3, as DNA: TGCAGTGCTCCGCAAAGGCCGGGGTCCTCCTACGAGCAGTACTTC. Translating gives CSAPQRPGSSYEQYF.

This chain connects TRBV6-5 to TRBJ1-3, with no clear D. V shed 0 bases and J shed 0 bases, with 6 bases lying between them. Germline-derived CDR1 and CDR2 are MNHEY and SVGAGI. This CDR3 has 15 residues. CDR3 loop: CASSYSGRSGNTIYF. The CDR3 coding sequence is TGTGCCAGCAGTTACTCCGGGCGCTCTGGAAACACCATATATTTT.